Below are 2 T cell receptor beta chains sequenced from a single sample in a study of cytomegalovirus exposure and HLA in healthy donors. Use of 60 Vbeta and 13 Jbeta primers characterized the PCR. Here immunoSEQ multiplex PCR was the method, and the copy in TCRdb shows in-frame clones only, minus some. The table includes just under 95,000 clones, about 85% detected once. Sample: PBMCs. The receptors come from a girl aged 2-10 years in good health and CMV-seropositive.

The chain uses TRBV7-9 and TRBJ1-1, with D hard to call. Trimming cost V 1 base and J 0 bases, with 15 bases left between them. The CDR3 sequence is 17 residues long. Germline CDR1 reads SEHNR; CDR2 reads FQNEAQ (reference sequence). The CDR3 sequence: CASSLGVPGSMNTEAFF. CDR3 nucleotides: TGTGCCAGCAGCTTAGGAGTTCCGGGTTCCATGAACACTGAAGCTTTCTTT.

V is TRBV7-2 and J is TRBJ1-5; TRBD1 might be the D (6 bases). Germline assignment: CDR1 SGHTA and CDR2 FQGNSA. The V end lost 3 bases, the J end lost 6 bases, and 12 bases lay between the germline ends. This CDR3 has 14 amino acids. The CDR3 DNA is TGTGCCAGCAGCTTGGCAGGGGTCCGTCAGCCCCAGCATTTT. It is translated as CASSLAGVRQPQHF.